A selection of T cell receptor beta chains follows, all from one sample in a study of neurological immune-mediated disorders. TCRdb processed the 5' RACE reads anew with MiXCR; each CDR3 protein has one entry. The sample lists about 33,000 distinct CDR3 sequences; approximately 1.6% were seen once. Sample: PBMCs. These receptors all come from a woman aged 25 to 39 with multiple sclerosis. The CDR3 runs from the conserved cysteine through the conserved F or W. D genes are given only for firm matches. Some rows have no size entry. The others give once, few or many, or a class for an expanded clone.

size | D | J | V | CDR3 | DNA
many | NA | TRBJ1-1 | TRBV4-3 | CASSQDGRGEAFF | TGCGCCAGCAGCCAAGATGGACGGGGGGAAGCTTTCTTT
many | TRBD2 | TRBJ2-7 | TRBV5-1 | CASSLGGTSGYEQYF | TGCGCCAGCAGCTTGGGAGGGACTAGCGGCTACGAGCAGTACTTC
NA | TRBD1 | TRBJ1-5 | TRBV2 | CASRPADRGYQPQHF | TGTGCCAGCAGACCGGCTGACAGGGGATATCAGCCCCAGCATTTT
many | NA | TRBJ2-5 | TRBV4-3 | CASSQGFTGPQQETQYF | TGCGCCAGCAGCCAGGGTTTTACAGGGCCCCAACAAGAGACCCAGTACTTC
many | NA | TRBJ2-7 | TRBV29-1 | CSVEAGPYEQYF | TGCAGCGTTGAGGCAGGGCCCTACGAGCAGTACTTC
many | NA | TRBJ1-4 | TRBV10-3 | CAISDGSLVPMEKLFF | TGTGCCATCAGTGATGGGTCGTTGGTCCCAATGGAAAAACTGTTTTTT
many | NA | TRBJ1-5 | TRBV20-1 | CSATDFYSNQPQHF | TGCAGTGCTACCGACTTTTATAGCAATCAGCCCCAGCATTTT
many | NA | TRBJ2-3 | TRBV11-2 | CASSLGTTKDTQYF | TGTGCCAGCAGCTTAGGGACTACTAAAGATACGCAGTATTTT
many | NA | TRBJ1-1 | TRBV7-3 | CASSLGLGGGEAFF | TGTGCCAGCAGCTTAGGTCTGGGGGGAGGGGAAGCTTTCTTT
many | NA | TRBJ2-7 | TRBV12-3/TRBV12-4 | CASSLYGYSYEQYF | TGTGCCAGCAGTTTGTACGGCTACTCCTACGAGCAGTACTTC
NA | NA | TRBJ2-3 | TRBV20-1 | CSARGVSDTQYF | TGCAGTGCTAGGGGGGTTTCGGATACGCAGTATTTT
many | TRBD1 | TRBJ2-7 | TRBV20-1 | CSATGTGVPYEQYF | TGCAGTGCTACCGGGACAGGGGTACCCTACGAGCAGTACTTC
many | TRBD1 | TRBJ1-6 | TRBV12-3/TRBV12-4 | CASSLQRGGSPLHF | TGTGCCAGCAGTTTGCAACGAGGGGGCTCACCCCTCCACTTT
many | NA | TRBJ1-5 | TRBV7-2 | CASSLTQLDQPQHF | TGTGCCAGCAGCTTAACGCAGTTAGATCAGCCCCAGCATTTT
many | NA | TRBJ2-3 | TRBV7-8 | CASSLDSGDTDTQYF | TGTGCCAGCAGCTTAGATTCCGGGGACACAGATACGCAGTATTTT
many | NA | TRBJ2-1 | TRBV20-1 | CSAPGWAGYNEQFF | TGCAGTGCTCCAGGGTGGGCAGGCTACAATGAGCAGTTCTTC
many | NA | TRBJ2-2 | TRBV10-3 | CAIRKGSNTGELFF | TGTGCCATCAGGAAGGGCAGTAACACCGGGGAGCTGTTTTTT
many | NA | TRBJ1-6 | TRBV27 | CASSSQGFQNSPLHF | TGTGCCAGCAGTTCACAGGGATTTCAGAATTCACCCCTCCACTTT
many | NA | TRBJ2-3 | TRBV7-8 | CASSPLRGWGAQYF | TGTGCCAGCAGCCCCCTTAGGGGGTGGGGAGCGCAGTATTTT
many | TRBD1 | TRBJ1-2 | TRBV5-1 | CASSLGLQGNYGYTF | TGCGCCAGCAGCTTGGGCCTACAGGGGAACTATGGCTACACCTTC
many | NA | TRBJ2-1 | TRBV6-5 | CASSYRANEQFF | TGTGCCAGCAGTTACCGGGCTAATGAGCAGTTCTTC
many | TRBD1 | TRBJ1-6 | TRBV15 | CATSTRTGGNSPLHF | TGTGCCACCAGCACGAGGACAGGGGGAAACTCACCCCTCCACTTT
many | NA | TRBJ2-3 | TRBV20-1 | CSACMRGPGDTQYF | TGCAGTGCTTGTATGCGGGGGCCGGGGGATACGCAGTATTTT
many | NA | TRBJ1-3 | TRBV20-1 | CSARRGASGNTIYF | TGCAGTGCTAGACGGGGGGCGTCTGGAAACACCATATATTTT
many | NA | TRBJ2-7 | TRBV20-1 | CSAGGGGIYEQYF | TGCAGTGCCGGAGGGGGGGGTATCTACGAGCAGTACTTC
many | NA | TRBJ2-1 | TRBV7-7 | CASSSGTSYEQFF | TGTGCCAGCAGCTCCGGGACTTCATATGAGCAGTTCTTC
many | NA | TRBJ2-7 | TRBV5-1 | CASRRPGTYEQYF | TGCGCCAGCAGGCGTCCCGGGACCTACGAGCAGTACTTC
many | TRBD1 | TRBJ2-2 | TRBV6-1 | CASSEGTGDTGELFF | TGTGCCAGCAGTGAAGGGACAGGGGACACCGGGGAGCTGTTTTTT